Described below is a single TCR beta chain sequence and its context. The data were taken from a study of OX40 agonist ivuxolimab in advanced cancers. The CDR3 length is 16 residues. J was trimmed by 4 bases and V by 4 bases; bases with no gene match: 9. The germline V gene has CDR1 SNHLY and CDR2 FYNNEI. Generated by immunoSEQ multiplex PCR, the TCRdb table keeps only in-frame clones and is missing some. The sample includes tens of thousands of clones, 65% to 90% seen only once; the top ten take approximately 0.64%. Sequenced here: CD4+ or CD8+ T cells sorted from blood, sampled in a trial of the OX40 agonist ivuxolimab. J is TRBJ2-3 and V is TRBV2; 9 bases are shared with TRBD2. The receptor comes from an adult with an advanced solid tumor such as melanoma, head and neck, liver or kidney cancer. CDR3 region: CASSGASGGRADTQYF. CDR3 nucleotides: TGTGCCAGCAGTGGGGCGAGCGGGGGGAGGGCAGATACGCAGTATTTT.